These 10 T cell receptor beta chains were all obtained from the same sample, sequenced in a study of OX40 agonist ivuxolimab in advanced cancers. Generated by immunoSEQ multiplex PCR, the TCRdb table keeps only in-frame clones and is missing some. The sample records around 79,000 clones, roughly 91% being singletons. The sequences come from CD4+ or CD8+ T cells sorted from blood, collected in a trial of the OX40 agonist ivuxolimab. These receptors originate from an adult with an advanced solid tumor such as melanoma, head and neck, liver or kidney cancer.

CDR3 sequence reads: CASSLPGLRYNEQFF. CDR3 sequence (DNA): TGTGCCAGTAGCTTACCGGGACTACGCTACAATGAGCAGTTCTTC. The rearrangement links TRBV19 to TRBJ2-1; 7 positions match TRBD2. Trimming at V came to 6 bases and at J to 3 bases, leaving 8 bases not matched to a gene. The CDR3 contains 15 residues. Germline CDR1 is LNHDA and CDR2 is SQIVND (reference sequence).

The rearrangement links TRBV11-3 to TRBJ2-1; D unclear. Germline V gives CDR1 SGHNT, CDR2 YENEEA. This CDR3 is built from 13 residues. V lost 2 bases and J 2 bases, leaving 4 bases between the germline ends. The CDR3 sequence is CASSLPAYNEQFF. The CDR3 DNA follows: TGTGCCAGCAGCTTACCAGCCTACAATGAGCAGTTCTTC.

The V and J genes are TRBV4-1 and TRBJ2-7; D possibly corresponds to TRBD2 (6 bases). Germline lookup yields CDR1 MGHRA and CDR2 YSYEKL. This CDR3 is built from 15 residues. Trimming left V 1 base short and J 3 bases short, with 13 bases between. The CDR3 loop reads CASSQGSAGNYEQYF. The CDR3 nucleotides read TGCGCCAGCAGCCAAGGTTCTGCGGGAAACTACGAGCAGTACTTC.

The chain uses TRBV6-4 and TRBJ2-2; 8 nucleotides align to TRBD2. Unmatched junction bases numbered 12, after V lost 3 bases and J lost 9 bases. This CDR3 is built from 16 residues. CDR1 is MRHNA and CDR2 is SNTAGT in the germline V gene. CDR3 DNA: TGTGCCAGCAGTGAGGGACCGGGACTAGGAAGGAGGGAGCTGTTTTTT. Residues: CASSEGPGLGRRELFF.

The chain recombines TRBV6-6 with TRBJ2-1; possibly TRBD1 or TRBD2 for D (6 bases each). The ends were cut back, 2 bases at V and 8 bases at J, with 19 bases in the middle. Germline V lookup: CDR1 MNHNY, CDR2 SVGAGI (reference sequence). The CDR3 runs to 16 residues. The CDR3 reads CASSYGSGLRGDEQFF. In DNA form, the CDR3 reads TGTGCCAGCAGTTACGGAAGCGGTCTGAGGGGGGATGAGCAGTTCTTC.

The chain links TRBV5-1 to TRBJ2-1, with 10 bases lining up with TRBD1. The junction had 6 bases not matched to a gene; V was cut back by 3 bases and J by 6 bases. Germline V CDR1 and CDR2: SGHRS, YFSETQ. The CDR3 loop spans 15 amino acids. CDR3 sequence reads: CASSSGDRGGNEQFF. The CDR3 DNA sequence: TGCGCCAGCAGCTCGGGGGACAGGGGAGGCAATGAGCAGTTCTTC.

The chain carries TRBV27 and TRBJ2-2; D may be TRBD1 (6 bases). This CDR3 spans 15 amino acids. Germline V lookup: CDR1 MNHEY, CDR2 SMNVEV (reference sequence). The V end lost 5 bases, the J end lost 1 base, and 11 bases lay between the germline ends. CDR3 coding DNA: TGTGCCAGCAGTGGGGACACATTGAACACCGGGGAGCTGTTTTTT. Translated, it gives CASSGDTLNTGELFF.

The chain uses TRBV28 and TRBJ1-5; weak D call: TRBD1 (5 bases). Trimming removed 2 bases from V and 0 bases from J, with 11 bases in between. The CDR3 has 16 amino acids. The V gene's germline CDR1 is MDHEN and CDR2 SYDVKM. The DNA of the CDR3 is TGTGCCAGCAGTTTAGCTTCCAGGGTTAGCAATCAGCCCCAGCATTTT. The encoded protein is CASSLASRVSNQPQHF.

The chain couples TRBV5-6 to TRBJ2-1; TRBD1 agrees at 9 bases. Germline CDR1 is SGHDT and CDR2 is YYEEEE. CDR3 length: 15 residues. V lost 4 bases to trimming and J lost 6 bases; unmatched junction nucleotides: 8. The CDR3 DNA follows: TGTGCCAGCAGCCTATCCGGGACAGGGCCCAATGAGCAGTTCTTC. Translated: CASSLSGTGPNEQFF.

The table lists this clone with a count of one. V and J are TRBV5-1 and TRBJ2-3; 16 positions agree with TRBD2. The CDR3 length is 17 residues. Germline V gene lookup returns CDR1 SGHRS and CDR2 YFSETQ. V was pared by 3 bases and J by 1 base, with 2 bases of the junction left unmatched. The CDR3 region is CASSYGTSGRGTDTQYF. CDR3 DNA sequence: TGCGCCAGCAGCTACGGGACTAGCGGGAGGGGCACAGATACGCAGTATTTT. Full variable domain (remainder filled in from reference TRBV5-1 and TRBJ2-3): KAGVTQTPRYLIKTRGQQVTLSCSPISGHRSVSWYQQTPGQGLQFLFEYFSETQRNKGNFPGRFSGRQFSNSRSEMNVSTLELGDSALYLCASSYGTSGRGTDTQYFGPGTRLTVL.